These 22 T cell receptor beta chains share one sample of origin, sequenced in a study of blood T cell repertoires in COVID-19. Clones were sequenced by immunoSEQ multiplex PCR, and TCRdb holds only the in-frame ones, with some missing. Of 290,000 or so clones detected, around 90% appear once; the ten largest clones hold about 2%. Sequencing was performed on peripheral blood. Receptor source: a young man with active or convalescent COVID-19.

The chain is built from TRBV6-5 and TRBJ1-5; 7 bases match TRBD1. This CDR3 is 14 amino acids long. V dropped 7 bases and J dropped 4; count of bases not matched to a gene: 7. Germline V gene lookup returns CDR1 MNHEY and CDR2 SVGAGI. In nucleotides, the CDR3 is TGTGCCAGCAAACAAGGACAGGATAATCAGCCCCAGCATTTT. Translated: CASKQGQDNQPQHF.

The chain uses TRBV7-8 and TRBJ1-5; 8 bases are shared with TRBD1. V lost 5 bases and J lost 9; bases outside the gene matches: 12. CDR3 size: 15 residues. Germline V CDR1 and CDR2: SGHVS, FQNEAQ. CDR3 bases: TGTGCCAGCAGCCGAGGTGGCGGACAGGGAGGGCCCCAGCATTTT. Amino acids: CASSRGGGQGGPQHF. Based on the CDR3 plus reference TRBV7-8 and TRBJ1-5, the full variable domain is GAGVSQSPRYKVAKRGQDVALRCDPISGHVSLFWYQQALGQGPEFLTYFQNEAQLDKSGLPSDRFFAERPEGSVSTLKIQRTQQEDSAVYLCASSRGGGQGGPQHFGDGTRLSIL.

The rearrangement uses TRBV7-9 and TRBJ1-5, with no clear D. This CDR3 region has 14 residues. V was cut by 5 bases and J by 3 bases, with 11 bases left in between. Looked up from germline, CDR1 is SEHNR and CDR2 is FQNEAQ (reference sequence). In DNA form, the CDR3 reads TGTGCCAGCAGCGGCTCAGATACCAATCAGCCCCAGCATTTT. It codes for CASSGSDTNQPQHF.

The chain couples TRBV27 to TRBJ1-2; 7 bases map to TRBD1. In germline, CDR1 is MNHEY, CDR2 SMNVEV (reference sequence). The V and J ends lost 5 bases and 4 bases, in that order; junction bases with no gene match: 7. The CDR3 has 14 residues. The CDR3 DNA sequence: TGTGCCAGCAGTACGGTGGGACAGCCCTATGGCTACACCTTC. Translated: CASSTVGQPYGYTF.

The chain is built from TRBV20-1 and TRBJ2-7, with 8 bases fitting TRBD2. V gave up 3 bases and J gave up 4 bases; unmatched junction bases: 8. Germline V gene data show CDR1 as DFQATT and CDR2 as SNEGSKA (reference sequence). There are 14 residues in the CDR3. Here the CDR3 DNA reads TGCAGTGCTAGTAACAGCGGGAGCTTGTACGAGCAGTACTTC. It yields the protein CSASNSGSLYEQYF.

The V and J genes are TRBV18 and TRBJ1-2; D is possibly TRBD1 (5 bases). The CDR3 extends over 14 amino acids. The V gene's germline CDR1 is KGHSH and CDR2 LQKENI. Trimming removed 5 bases from V and 3 bases from J, with 13 bases in between. CDR3 nucleotide sequence: TGTGCCAGCTCAGAGGGAGGGGTTTACTATGGCTACACCTTC. This sequence encodes CASSEGGVYYGYTF.

The CDR3: CASSFSDSRPQHF. CDR3 DNA: TGTGCCAGCAGTTTCAGTGACTCCCGGCCCCAGCATTTT. The V gene is TRBV28, the J gene TRBJ1-5; D remains ambiguous. The V end was cut by 3 bases, the J end by 9 bases, with 12 bases between. The CDR3 is made up of 13 amino acids. The germline V gene encodes CDR1 MDHEN and CDR2 SYDVKM. The full variable domain, rest sourced from reference TRBV28 and TRBJ1-5, is DVKVTQSSRYLVKRTGEKVFLECVQDMDHENMFWYRQDPGLGLRLIYFSYDVKMKEKGDIPEGYSVSREKKERFSLILESASTNQTSMYLCASSFSDSRPQHFGDGTRLSIL.

This chain uses TRBV24-1 with TRBJ2-1; 7 bases fit TRBD2. Germline V gene data show CDR1 as KGHDR and CDR2 as SFDVKD. The CDR3 is made up of 16 amino acids. J gave up 6 bases and V 2 bases, and 9 bases lay outside the gene matches. CDR3 nucleotides: TGTGCCACCAGTGATTGGGGAGGGGCCGCGGGCAATGAGCAGTTCTTC. It specifies CATSDWGGAAGNEQFF.

The chain joins TRBV12-3 or TRBV12-4 to TRBJ1-1; D not resolved. The CDR3 loop spans 13 amino acids. Trimming stripped 5 bases from V and 6 bases from J, with 13 bases between. The CDR3 is CASSPGGRAEAFF. For the CDR3, the DNA is TGTGCCAGCAGTCCAGGAGGGAGGGCTGAAGCTTTCTTT.

The rearrangement joins TRBV4-1 to TRBJ2-7, with no clear D. Germline values: CDR1 MGHRA, CDR2 YSYEKL. The CDR3 sequence is 15 residues long. Trimming cost V 0 bases and J 3 bases, with 12 bases left between them. The DNA for the CDR3 is TGCGCCAGCAGCCAAGATGGTGACGGAGTCTACGAGCAGTACTTC. It translates to CASSQDGDGVYEQYF.

The rearrangement joins TRBV5-4 to TRBJ2-1; 10 positions match TRBD2. The J segment lost 5 bases and the V segment lost 4 bases, leaving 6 bases of the junction unmatched. The CDR3 has 15 residues. Germline CDR1 SGHNT, CDR2 YYREEE (reference sequence). DNA of the CDR3: TGTGCCAGCAGCGTAGCGGGAGGCCTTGACAATGAGCAGTTCTTC. Its translation: CASSVAGGLDNEQFF.

The chain recombines TRBV4-1 with TRBJ2-5; possibly TRBD2 for D (6 bases). CDR1 is MGHRA, CDR2 YSYEKL, per germline. The V end lost 1 base, the J end lost 5 bases, and 17 bases lay between the germline ends. The CDR3 is 16 amino acids. The CDR3 coding sequence is TGCGCCAGCAGCCAAGGGTCGAATGGAGGGTGGGAGACCCAGTACTTC. It translates to CASSQGSNGGWETQYF.

V usage is TRBV4-1 and J usage is TRBJ1-1; no clear D gene. Per the germline V gene, CDR1 is MGHRA and CDR2 is YSYEKL. CDR3 size: 17 residues. V gave up 7 bases and J gave up 3 bases, with 24 bases separating them. The CDR3 region is CASTPRLARRGYTEAFF. DNA of the CDR3: TGCGCCAGCACCCCTCGGTTGGCCAGACGAGGATACACTGAAGCTTTCTTT.

The sample holds a few counts of this clone. The chain has TRBV27 and TRBJ2-7; 10 bases are shared with TRBD2. The V segment lost 6 bases and the J segment 7 bases; nucleotides outside the gene matches: 12. The CDR3 consists of 15 residues. The V gene's germline CDR1 is MNHEY and CDR2 SMNVEV (reference sequence). The CDR3 DNA reads TGTGCCAGCAGGACCTTAGCGGGAGGTCTGATGGAGCAGTACTTC. This sequence encodes CASRTLAGGLMEQYF.

V is TRBV7-9 and J is TRBJ2-1; possibly TRBD2 for D (6 bases). Germline V lookup: CDR1 SEHNR, CDR2 FQNEAQ (reference sequence). Trimming stripped 3 bases from V and 9 bases from J, with 18 bases between. The CDR3 has 15 residues. The CDR3 loop reads CASSLKGLSATEQFF. The CDR3 region has the DNA TGTGCCAGCAGCTTGAAGGGACTCTCAGCCACTGAGCAGTTCTTC.

The V gene is TRBV7-2, the J gene TRBJ2-1; perhaps TRBD2 as D (6 bases). Trimming pared 4 bases from V and 12 bases from J, leaving 16 bases between. The CDR3 totals 13 residues. The germline V gene has CDR1 SGHTA and CDR2 FQGNSA. This CDR3 reads CASSSREPIAQFF. The CDR3 DNA follows: TGTGCCAGCAGCTCCCGGGAGCCAATTGCGCAGTTCTTC.

The chain couples TRBV9 to TRBJ2-5; 12 bases fit TRBD1. The V gene's germline CDR1 is SGDLS and CDR2 YYNGEE. The V segment lost 8 bases and the J segment 5 bases; nucleotides outside the gene matches: 7. The CDR3 length is 14 residues. This CDR3 reads CARPPGQGAETQYF. Here the CDR3 DNA reads TGTGCCAGACCGCCGGGACAGGGGGCCGAGACCCAGTACTTC.

This clone occurred a few times. The chain carries TRBV3-1 (or the pseudogene TRBV3-2) and TRBJ1-3; D uncertain. Trimming took 5 bases from V and 4 from J, leaving 9 bases between them. This CDR3 has 13 amino acids. Germline CDR1 reads LGHDT; CDR2 reads YNNKEL (reference sequence). The CDR3 DNA reads TGTGCCAGCAGCAATTCTCTGGGAAACACCATATATTTT. This translates into CASSNSLGNTIYF.

The rearrangement uses TRBV10-3 and TRBJ1-1; 7 bases are a match to TRBD1. This CDR3 region has 20 residues. With 3 bases clipped from V and 0 bases from J, the junction kept 19 bases outside the gene matches. The germline V gene has CDR1 ENHRY and CDR2 SYGVKD. The CDR3 is CAISDLVWTGNTIMNTEAFF. The DNA for the CDR3 is TGTGCCATCAGTGATCTAGTATGGACAGGCAACACCATTATGAACACTGAAGCTTTCTTT.

J is TRBJ1-2 and V is TRBV5-1; 7 bases agree with TRBD1. Per the germline V gene, CDR1 is SGHRS and CDR2 is YFSETQ. The V gene end was trimmed by 0 bases and the J gene end by 4 bases; junction bases not matched to a gene: 6. CDR3 length equals 15 residues. The CDR3 DNA is TGCGCCAGCAGCTTGGAGGCAGGGGGTACCTATGGCTACACCTTC. This sequence encodes CASSLEAGGTYGYTF.

The J gene is TRBJ2-3, the V gene TRBV5-1; 8 bases map to TRBD1. Germline trimming cut 4 bases from V and 6 bases from J; bases unmatched to any gene: 13. Germline V CDR1 and CDR2: SGHRS, YFSETQ. There are 16 residues in the CDR3. Written as DNA, the CDR3 is TGCGCCAGCAGCCCCGGACAGGGTCTACTCAAGGATACGCAGTATTTT. It is translated as CASSPGQGLLKDTQYF.

This chain joins TRBV7-8 and TRBJ1-3; unclear D gene. The CDR3 length is 14 residues. V dropped 6 bases and J dropped 4 bases, with 13 bases sitting between them. Germline assignment: CDR1 SGHVS and CDR2 FQNEAQ. CDR3: CASRSTEIGNTIYF. For the CDR3, the DNA is TGTGCCAGCAGATCGACGGAGATAGGAAACACCATATATTTT.